The clone carrying this T cell receptor (beta chain) was seen more than once but under ten times. Its specificity is unknown. The library was built from about 370 ng RNA with molecular barcoded adaptors for alpha/delta and beta/gamma chains. TCRdb itself ran the reads through MiXCR, one entry per CDR3 protein. The data contain approximately 20,000 distinct CDR3 sequences, over 20% of them seen just once; the ten biggest clones take up approximately 25%. The data belong to a study of read filtering for tumor transcriptome and immune sequencing. Study summary: Transcriptome libraries were built from DNase-treated RNA.

The CDR3 length is 12 residues. V was clipped by 2 bases and J by 7 bases, with 5 bases between them. The germline V gene has CDR1 MDHEN and CDR2 SYDVKM. General study points: Approximately 80% of IR-seq clonotypes had one read, totaling roughly 3.5% of reads; RNA-seq: around 70% and 40%. The sorted CD138-negative fraction was a mixed bone marrow immune population, not purified T cells.

This TCR came from a donor over 35 with multiple myeloma. The genes are TRBV28 and TRBJ2-2; no firm D call. The source material was a population of CD138-negative cells sorted from bone marrow. The CDR3 DNA reads as TGTGCCAGCAGTTTACTTCTCGGGGAGCTGTTTTTT. This gives the protein CASSLLLGELFF. Using reference TRBV28 and TRBJ2-2 for the parts outside the CDR3, the full variable domain is DVKVTQSSRYLVKRTGEKVFLECVQDMDHENMFWYRQDPGLGLRLIYFSYDVKMKEKGDIPEGYSVSREKKERFSLILESASTNQTSMYLCASSLLLGELFFGEGSRLTVL.